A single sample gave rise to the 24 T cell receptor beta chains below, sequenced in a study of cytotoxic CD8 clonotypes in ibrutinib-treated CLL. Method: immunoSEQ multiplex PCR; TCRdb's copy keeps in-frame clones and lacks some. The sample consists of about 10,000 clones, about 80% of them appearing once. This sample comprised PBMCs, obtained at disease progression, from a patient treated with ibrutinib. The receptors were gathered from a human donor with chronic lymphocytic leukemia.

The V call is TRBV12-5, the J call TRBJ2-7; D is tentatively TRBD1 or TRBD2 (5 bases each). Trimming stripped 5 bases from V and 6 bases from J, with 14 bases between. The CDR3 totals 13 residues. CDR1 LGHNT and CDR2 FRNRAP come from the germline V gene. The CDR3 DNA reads TGTGCTAGTGGTCAGGGCCGAGGGAGCGAGCAGTACTTC. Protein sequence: CASGQGRGSEQYF. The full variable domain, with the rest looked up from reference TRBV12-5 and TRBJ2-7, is DARVTQTPRHKVTEMGQEVTMRCQPILGHNTVFWYRQTMMQGLELLAYFRNRAPLDDSGMPKDRFSAEMPDATLATLKIQPSEPRDSAVYFCASGQGRGSEQYFGPGTRLTVT.

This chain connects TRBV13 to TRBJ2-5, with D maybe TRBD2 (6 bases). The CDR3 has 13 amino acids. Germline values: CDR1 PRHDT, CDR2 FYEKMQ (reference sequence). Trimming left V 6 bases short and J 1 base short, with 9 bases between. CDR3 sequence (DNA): TGTGCCAGCAGGGGGACTTCCCAAGAGACCCAGTACTTC. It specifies CASRGTSQETQYF.

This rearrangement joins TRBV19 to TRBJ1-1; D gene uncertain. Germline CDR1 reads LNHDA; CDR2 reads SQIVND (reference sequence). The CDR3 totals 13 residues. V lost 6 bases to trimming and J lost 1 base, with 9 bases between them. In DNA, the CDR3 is TGTGCCAGTAGCAAGGCGGGGAACACTGAAGCTTTCTTT. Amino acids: CASSKAGNTEAFF. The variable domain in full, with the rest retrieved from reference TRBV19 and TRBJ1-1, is DGGITQSPKYLFRKEGQNVTLSCEQNLNHDAMYWYRQDPGQGLRLIYYSQIVNDFQKGDIAEGYSVSREKKESFPLTVTSAQKNPTAFYLCASSKAGNTEAFFGQGTRLTVV.

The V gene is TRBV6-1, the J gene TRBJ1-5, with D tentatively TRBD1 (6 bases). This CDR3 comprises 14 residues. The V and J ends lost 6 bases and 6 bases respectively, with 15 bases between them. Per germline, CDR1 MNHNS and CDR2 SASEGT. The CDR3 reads CASRWGQGRQPQHF. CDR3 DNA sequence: TGTGCCAGCAGATGGGGGCAGGGTCGTCAGCCCCAGCATTTT.

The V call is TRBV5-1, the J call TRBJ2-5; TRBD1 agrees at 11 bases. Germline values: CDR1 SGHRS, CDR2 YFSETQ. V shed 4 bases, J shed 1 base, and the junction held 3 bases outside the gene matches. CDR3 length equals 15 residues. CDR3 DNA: TGCGCCAGCAGCAAGGACAGGGGGCCCCAAGAGACCCAGTACTTC. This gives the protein CASSKDRGPQETQYF.

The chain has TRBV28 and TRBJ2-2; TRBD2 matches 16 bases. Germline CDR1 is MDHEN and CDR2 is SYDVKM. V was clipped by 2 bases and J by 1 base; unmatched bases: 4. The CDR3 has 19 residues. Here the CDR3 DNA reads TGTGCCAGCAGTTTAGCGGGACTAGCGGGAGGGATGAACACCGGGGAGCTGTTTTTT. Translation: CASSLAGLAGGMNTGELFF.

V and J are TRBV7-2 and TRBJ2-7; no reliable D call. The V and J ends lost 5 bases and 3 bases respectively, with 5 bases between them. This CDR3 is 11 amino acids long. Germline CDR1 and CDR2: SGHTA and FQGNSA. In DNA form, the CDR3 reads TGTGCCAGCAGCCCCAGCTACGAGCAGTACTTC. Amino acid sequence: CASSPSYEQYF.

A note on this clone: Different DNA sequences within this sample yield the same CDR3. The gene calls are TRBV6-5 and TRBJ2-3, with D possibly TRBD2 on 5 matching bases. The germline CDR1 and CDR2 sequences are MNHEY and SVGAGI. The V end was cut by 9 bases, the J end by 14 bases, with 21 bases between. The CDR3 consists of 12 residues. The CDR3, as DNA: TGTGCCAGTAAGAAAGGACTCACCACGGTGTATTTT. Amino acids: CASKKGLTTVYF.

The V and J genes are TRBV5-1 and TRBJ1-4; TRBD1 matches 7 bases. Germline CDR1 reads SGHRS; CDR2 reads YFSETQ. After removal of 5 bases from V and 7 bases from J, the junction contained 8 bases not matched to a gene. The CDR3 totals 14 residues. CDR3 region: CASRGGTAAEKLFF. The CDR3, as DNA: TGCGCCAGCAGGGGTGGGACAGCCGCTGAAAAACTGTTTTTT.

The CDR3 sequence: CASSRQGDLETQYF. CDR3 nucleotides: TGTGCCAGCAGCCGACAGGGCGATTTGGAGACCCAGTACTTC. J is TRBJ2-5 and V is TRBV5-6, with 7 bases aligning to TRBD1. This CDR3 comprises 14 residues. Looked up from germline, CDR1 is SGHDT and CDR2 is YYEEEE. With V trimmed by 4 bases and J by 5 bases, 8 bases remained unmatched.

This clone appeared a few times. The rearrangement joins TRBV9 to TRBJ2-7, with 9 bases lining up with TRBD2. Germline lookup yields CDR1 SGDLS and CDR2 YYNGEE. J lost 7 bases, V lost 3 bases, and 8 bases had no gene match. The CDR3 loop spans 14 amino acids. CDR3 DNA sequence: TGTGCCAGCAGCGCACGAGCGGGAGGAGGGGAGCAGTACTTC. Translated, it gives CASSARAGGGEQYF.

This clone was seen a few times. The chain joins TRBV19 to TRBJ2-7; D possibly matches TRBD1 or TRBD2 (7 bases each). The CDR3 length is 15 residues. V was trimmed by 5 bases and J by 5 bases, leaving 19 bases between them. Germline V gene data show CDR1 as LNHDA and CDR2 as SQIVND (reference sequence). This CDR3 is CASSLAEDRVHEQYF. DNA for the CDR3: TGTGCCAGTAGTCTAGCGGAAGACAGGGTCCACGAGCAGTACTTC.

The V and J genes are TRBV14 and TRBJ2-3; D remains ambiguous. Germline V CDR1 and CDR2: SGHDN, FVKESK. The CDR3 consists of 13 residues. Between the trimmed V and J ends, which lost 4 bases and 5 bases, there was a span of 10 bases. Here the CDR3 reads CASSLLPRDTQYF. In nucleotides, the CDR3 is TGTGCCAGCAGCCTCCTCCCCAGAGATACGCAGTATTTT.

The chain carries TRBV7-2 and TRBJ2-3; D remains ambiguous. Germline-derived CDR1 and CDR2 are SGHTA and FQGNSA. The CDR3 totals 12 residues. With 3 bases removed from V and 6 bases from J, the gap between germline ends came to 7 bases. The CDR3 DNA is TGTGCCAGCAGCTTCCGTTCGGATACGCAGTATTTT. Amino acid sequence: CASSFRSDTQYF.

CDR3 DNA: TGCAGCGTTTCGTCTAGCGGGACATACAATGAGCAGTTCTTC. It specifies CSVSSSGTYNEQFF. The V and J genes are TRBV29-1 and TRBJ2-1; 9 bases agree with TRBD2. With 5 bases clipped from V and 4 bases from J, the junction kept 6 bases outside the gene matches. CDR1 is SQVTM and CDR2 is ANQGSEA in the germline V gene. This CDR3 comprises 14 residues.

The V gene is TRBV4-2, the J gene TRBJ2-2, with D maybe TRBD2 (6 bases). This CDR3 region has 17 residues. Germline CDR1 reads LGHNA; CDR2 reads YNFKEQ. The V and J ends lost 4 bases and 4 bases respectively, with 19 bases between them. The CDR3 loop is CASSPGDGGYRTGELFF. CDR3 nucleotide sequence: TGTGCCAGCAGCCCTGGGGACGGGGGTTACCGCACCGGGGAGCTGTTTTTT.

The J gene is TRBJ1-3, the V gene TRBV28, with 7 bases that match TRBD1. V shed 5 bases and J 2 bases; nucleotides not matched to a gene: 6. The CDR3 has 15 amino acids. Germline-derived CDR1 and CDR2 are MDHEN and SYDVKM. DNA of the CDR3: TGTGCCAGCAGTAGCGGGGGGACAGCTGGAAACACCATATATTTT. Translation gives CASSSGGTAGNTIYF.

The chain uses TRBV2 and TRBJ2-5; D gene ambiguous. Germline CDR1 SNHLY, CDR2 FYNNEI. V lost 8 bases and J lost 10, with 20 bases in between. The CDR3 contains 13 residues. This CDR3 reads CASHKDLSPYQYF. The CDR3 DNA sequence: TGTGCCAGCCACAAGGACCTTAGTCCCTACCAGTACTTC.

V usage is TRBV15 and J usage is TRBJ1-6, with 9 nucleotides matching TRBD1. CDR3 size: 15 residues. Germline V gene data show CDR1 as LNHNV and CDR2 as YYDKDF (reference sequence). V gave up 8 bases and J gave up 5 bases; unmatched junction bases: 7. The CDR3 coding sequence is TGTGCCACCTCCACAGGGGGCCGTCATAATTCACCCCTCCACTTT. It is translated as CATSTGGRHNSPLHF.

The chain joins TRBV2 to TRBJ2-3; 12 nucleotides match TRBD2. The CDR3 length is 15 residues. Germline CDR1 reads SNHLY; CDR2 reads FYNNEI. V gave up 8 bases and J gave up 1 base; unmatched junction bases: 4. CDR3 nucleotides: TGTGCCAGCCGATCTAGCGGGGGGGGCACAGATACGCAGTATTTT. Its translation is CASRSSGGGTDTQYF.

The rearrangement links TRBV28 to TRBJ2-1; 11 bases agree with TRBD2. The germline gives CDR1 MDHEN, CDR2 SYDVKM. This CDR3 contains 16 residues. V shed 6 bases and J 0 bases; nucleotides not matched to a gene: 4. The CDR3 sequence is CASRLGTSGSYNEQFF. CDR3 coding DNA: TGTGCCAGCAGACTAGGGACTAGCGGCTCCTACAATGAGCAGTTCTTC. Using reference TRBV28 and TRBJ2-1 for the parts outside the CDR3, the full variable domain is DVKVTQSSRYLVKRTGEKVFLECVQDMDHENMFWYRQDPGLGLRLIYFSYDVKMKEKGDIPEGYSVSREKKERFSLILESASTNQTSMYLCASRLGTSGSYNEQFFGPGTRLTVL.

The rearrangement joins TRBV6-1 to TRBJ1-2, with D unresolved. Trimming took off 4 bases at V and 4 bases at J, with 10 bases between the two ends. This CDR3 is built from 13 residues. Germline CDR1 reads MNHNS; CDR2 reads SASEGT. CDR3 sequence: CASSAGSLYGYTF. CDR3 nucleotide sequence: TGTGCCAGCAGTGCGGGTTCTCTCTATGGCTACACCTTC.

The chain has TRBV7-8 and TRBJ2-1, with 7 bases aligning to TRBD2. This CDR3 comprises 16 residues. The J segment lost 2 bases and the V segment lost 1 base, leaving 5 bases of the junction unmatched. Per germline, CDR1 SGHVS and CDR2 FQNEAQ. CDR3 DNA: TGTGCCAGCAGCTTAGGGCTAGCGGCTGCCTACAATGAGCAGTTCTTC. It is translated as CASSLGLAAAYNEQFF.

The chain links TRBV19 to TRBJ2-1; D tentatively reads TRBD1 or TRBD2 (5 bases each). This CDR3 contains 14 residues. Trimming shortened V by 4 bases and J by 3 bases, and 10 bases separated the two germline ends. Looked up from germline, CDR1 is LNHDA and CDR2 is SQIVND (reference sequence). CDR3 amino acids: CASSRGAGYNEQFF. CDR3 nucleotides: TGTGCCAGTAGTAGAGGGGCAGGCTACAATGAGCAGTTCTTC.